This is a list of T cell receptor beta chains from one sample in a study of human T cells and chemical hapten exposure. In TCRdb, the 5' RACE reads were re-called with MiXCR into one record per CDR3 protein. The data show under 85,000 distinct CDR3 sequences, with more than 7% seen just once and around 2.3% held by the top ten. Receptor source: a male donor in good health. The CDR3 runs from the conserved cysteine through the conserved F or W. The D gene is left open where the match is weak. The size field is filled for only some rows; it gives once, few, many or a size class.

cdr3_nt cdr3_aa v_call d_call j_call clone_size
TGCAGTGTAGCGAGGGAAGAGACCCAGTACTTC CSVAREETQYF TRBV20-1 . TRBJ2-5 few
TGTGCCAGCAGTGAATCCGGGGTCGCCTACGAGCAGTACTTC CASSESGVAYEQYF TRBV25-1 . TRBJ2-7 few
TGTGCCAGCAGGGGCCAAAACGGGGAGCAGTACTTC CASRGQNGEQYF TRBV27 . TRBJ2-7 few
TGTGCCAGCAGTCCGCAGGGAAGAGCAGATACGCAGTATTTT CASSPQGRADTQYF TRBV12-3/TRBV12-4 . TRBJ2-3 few
TGTGCCAGCAGCTTAGGGGGACAGGGGGGGCCCCAGAACACTGAAGCTTTCTTT CASSLGGQGGPQNTEAFF TRBV7-9 TRBD1 TRBJ1-1 many
TGTGCCAGCAGCTTACAGGGGGCCTCTGAAGCTTTCTTT CASSLQGASEAFF TRBV13 TRBD1 TRBJ1-1 .
TGTGCCATCAGTGTTTTGACTAGCGGGACTGGCGGGGAGCTGTTTTTT CAISVLTSGTGGELFF TRBV10-3 TRBD2 TRBJ2-2 many
TGTGCCAGCAAAACCTACGGAGAGGGGTTGGGCGAGCAGTACTTC CASKTYGEGLGEQYF TRBV27 . TRBJ2-7 few
TGTGCCAGCAGTTTCGTCCCCGGGACAGGGAACACTGAAGCTTTCTTT CASSFVPGTGNTEAFF TRBV27 TRBD1 TRBJ1-1 few
TGTGCCAGCAGCCCTGTGGGGCGGCCGAGGCCCGGGGAGCTGTTTTTT CASSPVGRPRPGELFF TRBV6-1 . TRBJ2-2 once
TGTGCCAGCAGTTACTGGCTGCAAGAGACCCAGTACTTC CASSYWLQETQYF TRBV6-6 . TRBJ2-5 .
TGTGCCAGCAGTTTCAACGGGAGGGCCAACGAGCAGTACTTC CASSFNGRANEQYF TRBV6-2/TRBV6-3 TRBD2 TRBJ2-7 few
TGTGCCAGCAGCCCCCTTCTAGCGGGGGCCGGCACAGATACGCAGTATTTT CASSPLLAGAGTDTQYF TRBV4-2 TRBD2 TRBJ2-3 many
TGTGCCAGCAGTTACCGGAGGGGCTCTGGGGCCAACGTCCTGACTTTC CASSYRRGSGANVLTF TRBV6-2/TRBV6-3 . TRBJ2-6 many
TGTGCCAGCAGCTGGAACGACGATAGCAATCAGCCCCAGCATTTT CASSWNDDSNQPQHF TRBV27 . TRBJ1-5 .
TGTGCCAGCAGTTACTCTGTTCCAGGGGATGACGGGGAGCTGTTTTTT CASSYSVPGDDGELFF TRBV6-6 . TRBJ2-2 many
TGTGCCAGCAGTACCCAGGGAAATTCACCCCTCCACTTT CASSTQGNSPLHF TRBV27 . TRBJ1-6 few
TGTGCCAGCAGCCAAACAACAGGGTTCCAAGAGACCCAGTACTTC CASSQTTGFQETQYF TRBV14 . TRBJ2-5 few
TGTGCCAGCAGTCCGACAGGGCGGGCAGATACGCAGTATTTT CASSPTGRADTQYF TRBV12-3/TRBV12-4 TRBD1 TRBJ2-3 many
TGTGCCAGCAGCGCAACCTCAGCGGGGGGGAACAATGAGCAGTTCTTC CASSATSAGGNNEQFF TRBV9 TRBD2 TRBJ2-1 many
TGTGCCAGCAGCTCCGGGGAGACTGAAGCTTTCTTT CASSSGETEAFF TRBV7-9 . TRBJ1-1 .
TGCGCCAGCAGCTTGGAGACAGGGCTGAACACTGAAGCTTTCTTT CASSLETGLNTEAFF TRBV5-1 TRBD1 TRBJ1-1 many
TGTGCCACTAGTGGCGGGGGGGCCACGGGGACCGGGGAGCTGTTTTTT CATSGGGATGTGELFF TRBV19 TRBD2 TRBJ2-2 few
TGCGCCAGCAGCTCGGGACTGGGGGACAATGAGCAGTTCTTC CASSSGLGDNEQFF TRBV5-1 . TRBJ2-1 many
TGTGCCAGCAGCTACCCGGGACCGGGATCACCCCTCCACTTT CASSYPGPGSPLHF TRBV5-5 . TRBJ1-6 many
TGTGCCAGCAGCCAAGAATCTGGGGCCAACACTGAAGCTTTCTTT CASSQESGANTEAFF TRBV14 . TRBJ1-1 .
TGCGCCAGCAGCTTGGTTTGGCGCCAAGCCAAAAACATTCAGTACTTC CASSLVWRQAKNIQYF TRBV5-1 . TRBJ2-4 many
TGTGCCAGCTCACCGGAGGGGAAGATCTCTGGGGCCAACGTCCTGACTTTC CASSPEGKISGANVLTF TRBV18 . TRBJ2-6 few
TGTGCCAGCAGCTTATATGGGGACACCAAGTATTTT CASSLYGDTKYF TRBV7-2 . TRBJ2-3 many
TGTGCCAGCAGGACAATGAGACAGGGCGCCTATGGCTACACCTTC CASRTMRQGAYGYTF TRBV12-3/TRBV12-4 TRBD1 TRBJ1-2 few
TGTGCCAGCAGCCCAGACCTGGCCGCCAATGAGCAGTTCTTC CASSPDLAANEQFF TRBV3-1 . TRBJ2-1 few
TGTGCCAGCAGCTTAGCTCCAGGGTACACAGATACGCAGTATTTT CASSLAPGYTDTQYF TRBV7-2 . TRBJ2-3 few
TGTGCCAGCAGCCCGGGCGGAGGGAAAGAAGAGACCCAGTACTTC CASSPGGGKEETQYF TRBV7-2 . TRBJ2-5 many
TGCGCCAGCAGCCAAGAGGTTTGGGGGGAAGGATATGAGCAGTTCTTC CASSQEVWGEGYEQFF TRBV4-3 . TRBJ2-1 many
TGTGCCAGCAGTTTCTTTGGTGTGTCTAGCGGGAGGAGGAGTGAGCAGTTCTTC CASSFFGVSSGRRSEQFF TRBV27 TRBD2 TRBJ2-1 .
TGCAGCGTTGACGGGCCCGGGACAGATCCTAACTATGGTGGGACCTTC CSVDGPGTDPNYGGTF TRBV29-1 TRBD1 TRBJ1-2 .
TGTGCCAGCAGTGAACCTCTAGCGGCCCAAGAGACCCAGTACTTC CASSEPLAAQETQYF TRBV25-1 TRBD2 TRBJ2-5 few
TGTGCCAGCAGCCGGAAGAACACTGAAGCTTTCTTT CASSRKNTEAFF TRBV12-3/TRBV12-4 . TRBJ1-1 many
TGTGCCAGCACCAGGGACAGGGGGAATTCACCCCTCCACTTT CASTRDRGNSPLHF TRBV11-2 TRBD1 TRBJ1-6 many
TGTGCCAGTAGTATTGAGGGACAGGCCTCCTACGAGCAGTACTTC CASSIEGQASYEQYF TRBV19 TRBD1 TRBJ2-7 few
TGTGCCAGCAGTTACTCTCCTATGAACACTGAAGCTTTCTTT CASSYSPMNTEAFF TRBV6-5 . TRBJ1-1 many
TGTGCCAGCTCACCGCAACTCCGGGACGGGGGGACTGAAGCTTTCTTT CASSPQLRDGGTEAFF TRBV18 . TRBJ1-1 many
TGTGCCAGTCTAAAACAGAACACCGGGGAGCTGTTTTTT CASLKQNTGELFF TRBV6-2/TRBV6-3 . TRBJ2-2 .
TGTGCCAGCAGCCAAGAGGCGGAACGGGGGTCAGATACGCAGTATTTT CASSQEAERGSDTQYF TRBV4-2 . TRBJ2-3 many
TGTGCCAGCAGTTCCGACGGAGACAATGAGCAGTTCTTC CASSSDGDNEQFF TRBV6-5 . TRBJ2-1 .
TGTGCCAGCAGCCAAGTAGGCAGGTCGCCACAAGAGACCCAGTACTTC CASSQVGRSPQETQYF TRBV3-1 . TRBJ2-5 .
TGTGCCAGCAGTCCCCCTAGCGGGAGGGGGACGAATGAGCAGTTCTTC CASSPPSGRGTNEQFF TRBV2 TRBD2 TRBJ2-1 many
TGCAGTGCTAGAGCCCCCGGGACAATGAACACCGGGGAGCTGTTTTTT CSARAPGTMNTGELFF TRBV20-1 . TRBJ2-2 few
TGTGCCAGCAGCTTAGGCACAGGGAATAGCAATCAGCCCCAGCATTTT CASSLGTGNSNQPQHF TRBV7-9 . TRBJ1-5 many